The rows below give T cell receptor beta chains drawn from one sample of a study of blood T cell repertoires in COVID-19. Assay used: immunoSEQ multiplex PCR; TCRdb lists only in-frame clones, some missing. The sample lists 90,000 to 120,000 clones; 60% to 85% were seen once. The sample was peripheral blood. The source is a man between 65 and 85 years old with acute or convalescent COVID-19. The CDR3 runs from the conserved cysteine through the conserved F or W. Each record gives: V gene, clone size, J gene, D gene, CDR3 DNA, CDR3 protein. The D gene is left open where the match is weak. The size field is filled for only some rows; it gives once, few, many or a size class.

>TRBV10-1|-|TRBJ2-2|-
TGCGCCAGCAGCGCGGACAGATCCACCGGGGAGCTGTTTTTT
CASSADRSTGELFF
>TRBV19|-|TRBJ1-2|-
TGTGCCAGTAGTATAGATAGGACAGCGTCCTATGGCTACACCTTC
CASSIDRTASYGYTF
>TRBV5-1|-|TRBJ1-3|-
TGCGCCAGCCAACAGAGCTCTGGAAACACCATATATTTT
CASQQSSGNTIYF
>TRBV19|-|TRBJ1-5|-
TGTGCCAGTAGTATTCAGGGGAAGGGGAATCAGCCCCAGCATTTT
CASSIQGKGNQPQHF
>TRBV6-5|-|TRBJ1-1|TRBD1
TGTGCCAGCAGTTACGCGACAGGGAGAAAGACTGAAGCTTTCTTT
CASSYATGRKTEAFF
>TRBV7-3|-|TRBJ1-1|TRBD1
TGTGCCAGCAGCCACGGGACAGGGGTGACGGGGACTGAAGCTTTCTTT
CASSHGTGVTGTEAFF
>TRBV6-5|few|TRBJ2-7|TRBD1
TGTGCCGCAGGGAGGACAGGGCTACCCTACGAGCAGTACTTC
CAAGRTGLPYEQYF
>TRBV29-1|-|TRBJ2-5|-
TGCAGCGTTCGGGACAGCAACTACCAGGGGGGGACCCAGTACTTC
CSVRDSNYQGGTQYF
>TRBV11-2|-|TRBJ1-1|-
TGTGCCAGCAGCCGATACAGTTACCCCAACACTGAAGCTTTCTTT
CASSRYSYPNTEAFF
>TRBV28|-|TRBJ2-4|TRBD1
TGTGCCAGCACGCAACCGGGACAGGGTGTGAGATGGGCCAAAAACATTCAGTACTTC
CASTQPGQGVRWAKNIQYF
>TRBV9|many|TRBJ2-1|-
TGTGCCAGCAGCGTAGTGGGGGGTGCGGACGGTGAGCAGTTCTTC
CASSVVGGADGEQFF
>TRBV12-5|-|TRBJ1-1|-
TGTGCTAGTGGCCCCCCCGGCGGGGGGAGAAACACTGAAGCTTTCTTT
CASGPPGGGRNTEAFF
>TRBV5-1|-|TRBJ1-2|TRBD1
TGCGCCAGCAGCCAGGGACAGGGCGACTATGGCTACACCTTC
CASSQGQGDYGYTF
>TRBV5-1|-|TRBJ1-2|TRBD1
TGCGCCAGCAGCTCTGGGGCAGGGGGTAACTATGGCTACACCTTC
CASSSGAGGNYGYTF
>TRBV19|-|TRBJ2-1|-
TGTGCCAGCCAGGATTCTAGCGCCGACGGCAATGAGCAGTTCTTC
CASQDSSADGNEQFF
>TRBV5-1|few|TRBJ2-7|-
TGCGCCAGCAGCCATTCCTACGAGCAGTACTTC
CASSHSYEQYF
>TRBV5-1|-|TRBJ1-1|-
TGCGCCAGCACCCTTGGCACAGGCCTGAACACTGAAGCTTTCTTT
CASTLGTGLNTEAFF
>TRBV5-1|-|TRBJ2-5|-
TGCGCCAGCAGCTTGTTTCCAGGGTCGGGTTCAGAGACCCAGTACTTC
CASSLFPGSGSETQYF
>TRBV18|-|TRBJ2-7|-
TGTGCCAGCTCACCTCCTCTAACGACAGCCATGAGCTCCTACGAGCAGTACTTC
CASSPPLTTAMSSYEQYF
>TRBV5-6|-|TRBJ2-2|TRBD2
TGTGCCAGCAGCTTAGGCGGGGGCACCGGGGAGCTGTTTTTT
CASSLGGGTGELFF
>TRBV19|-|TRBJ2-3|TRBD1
TGTGCCAGTAGTACGTCTACAGGGGAAGATACGCAGTATTTT
CASSTSTGEDTQYF
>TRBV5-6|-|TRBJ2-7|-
TGTGCCAGCAGCTTATCGTCCTCCTACGAGCAGTACTTC
CASSLSSSYEQYF
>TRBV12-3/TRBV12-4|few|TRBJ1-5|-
TGTGCCAGCAGTCCGCGGGGGGGAGGGCCCCAGCATTTT
CASSPRGGGPQHF
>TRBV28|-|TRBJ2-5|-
TGTGCCAGCACCTCAGAAGAGACCCAGTACTTC
CASTSEETQYF
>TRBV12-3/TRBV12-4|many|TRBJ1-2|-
TGTGCCAGCAGTTTAGGGGCAAGAAGAGGCTACACCTTC
CASSLGARRGYTF
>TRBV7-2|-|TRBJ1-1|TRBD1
TGTGCCAGCAGCCAACAGGGGATGACCACTGAAGCTTTCTTT
CASSQQGMTTEAFF
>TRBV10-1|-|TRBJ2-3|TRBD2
TGCGCCAGCAGTGTAGCGGGGGGGCCCACAGATACGCAGTATTTT
CASSVAGGPTDTQYF
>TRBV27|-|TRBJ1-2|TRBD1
TGTGCCAGCGGAGGACGGACAGGGGCTAACTATGGCTACACCTTC
CASGGRTGANYGYTF